Sequencing of this T cell receptor (beta chain) was carried out in a study of T cells after posttransplantation cyclophosphamide. Regarding the study as a whole: TRB clonality was highly associated with recipient CMV seropositivity and reactivation. Donor CD8+ memory clones often dominated recipient blood repertoires at later times. TRB overlap between skin or GI tissue T cells and blood was limited.

Per the germline V gene, CDR1 is SGHNT and CDR2 is YYREEE (reference sequence). Germline trimming cut 4 bases from V and 1 base from J; bases unmatched to any gene: 2. The CDR3 totals 14 residues. To note about this clone: What it binds is unknown.

Controls had myeloablative marrow grafts with methotrexate and calcineurin inhibitor, sampled at 1 year. Some clones are missing from TCRdb's copy, which holds only in-frame ones; the method was immunoSEQ multiplex PCR. The sample includes around 17,000 clones, about four fifths of them seen just once. The sample in question was PBMCs, obtained 410 to 450 days after allogeneic stem cell transplant with calcineurin inhibitor and methotrexate. The sequence derives from a male patient aged 30 to 40 who received an allogeneic stem cell transplant from an unrelated donor, was CMV-positive, and had acute and chronic GVHD. Some of the T cells may derive from the graft donor. The chain carries TRBV5-4 and TRBJ1-1; 9 bases fit TRBD1. The CDR3 sequence: CASSKDRGNTEAFF. In DNA form, the CDR3 reads TGTGCCAGCAGCAAGGACAGGGGGAACACTGAAGCTTTCTTT.